Listed below are T cell receptor beta chains from one sample, sequenced in a study of shared clonotypes between healthy human individuals. Using immunoSEQ multiplex PCR, the repertoire was profiled, and TCRdb retains in-frame clones only, with some absent. The sample lists about 2.1 million clones; roughly 93% were seen once. Sequencing input: naive CD8+ T cells from PBMCs. The origin of the receptors is a young man in good health. Some clones in this sample may be carry-over from other donors' samples. Both conserved end residues are part of each CDR3. D genes are given only for firm matches.

TRBJ2-1,.,TRBV11-2,CASSLDPLARPPYNEQFF
.,.,TRBV11-2,CASSSEAGVYEQYF
TRBJ2-7,TRBD2,TRBV5-5,CASSPNGLAGVYEQYF
TRBJ1-2,.,TRBV15,CATSRDTGIYGYTF
TRBJ1-2,TRBD1,TRBV25-1,CASSVPRKGQEGYGYTF
TRBJ2-7,TRBD2,TRBV7-6,CASSLASGNTYEQYF
TRBJ2-2,.,TRBV4-1,CASSHPGTGNTGELFF
TRBJ2-3,.,TRBV27,CASSPTFRGTDTQYF
TRBJ1-5,.,TRBV9,CASSVGATINQPQHF
TRBJ2-1,.,TRBV7-9,CASSRADYNEQFF
TRBJ1-5,.,TRBV28,CASSPRGGSGVRQPQHF
TRBJ2-7,TRBD1,TRBV4-3,CASSQESRQGVDEQYF
TRBJ1-1,.,TRBV7-8,CASSPQDGYTEAFF
TRBJ2-2,.,TRBV27,CASSFLAGANTGELFF
TRBJ1-5,.,TRBV6-5,CAIVDRTGQPQHF
TRBJ1-6,.,TRBV28,CASSLQFGTYNSPLHF
TRBJ1-4,.,TRBV27,CASSRVATNEKLFF
TRBJ2-7,.,TRBV2,CASSELSAGPNYEQYF
TRBJ2-2,TRBD2,TRBV2,CASSEPGGPGTGELFF
TRBJ2-7,.,TRBV15,CATSPPSDSYEQYF
TRBJ1-2,.,TRBV2,CASQDSYGYTF
TRBJ2-7,.,TRBV27,CASSLSLGWGRQYF
TRBJ1-5,TRBD1,TRBV6-5,CASSRDRGVNQPQHF
TRBJ2-7,TRBD2,TRBV11-2,CASSLSGTSGPAYEQYF
TRBJ1-1,.,TRBV5-6,CASSLGDRGNLMNTEAFF
TRBJ2-1,.,TRBV6-1,CASSEIADSQYNEQFF
TRBJ1-5,TRBD1,TRBV19,CASSSRQGASNQPQHF
TRBJ2-7,.,TRBV6-1,CASSEEDRELTYEQYF
TRBJ2-7,.,TRBV27,CASSRGFNEQYF
TRBJ1-2,TRBD1,TRBV4-1,CASSHGTAGERYGYTF
TRBJ1-2,.,TRBV5-1,CASSLEFSLNYGYTF
TRBJ2-1,.,TRBV9,CASSVANSAYNEQFF
TRBJ1-2,.,TRBV5-6,CASSLGTRVLYGYTF
TRBJ2-7,TRBD1,TRBV28,CASSFTGGAGEQYF
TRBJ2-5,.,TRBV9,CASSPRRGGGEETQYF
TRBJ2-2,.,TRBV28,CASSLGSDNTGELFF
TRBJ2-1,TRBD1,TRBV9,CASSFKTGSNEQFF
TRBJ2-7,.,TRBV11-2,CASSSGYEQYF
TRBJ1-4,.,TRBV27,CASTTGGGNEKLFF
TRBJ2-3,.,TRBV13,CASSPRRGADTQYF
TRBJ2-5,.,TRBV15,CATGTLGETQYF
TRBJ2-1,.,TRBV28,CASSLSRWPYNEQFF
TRBJ1-2,.,TRBV5-8,CASSLRRQPYGYTF
TRBJ1-1,TRBD1,TRBV27,CASLDRGNTEAFF
TRBJ2-2,.,TRBV27,CASSFLLGRKNTGELFF
TRBJ1-4,.,TRBV15,CATSWGVATNEKLFF